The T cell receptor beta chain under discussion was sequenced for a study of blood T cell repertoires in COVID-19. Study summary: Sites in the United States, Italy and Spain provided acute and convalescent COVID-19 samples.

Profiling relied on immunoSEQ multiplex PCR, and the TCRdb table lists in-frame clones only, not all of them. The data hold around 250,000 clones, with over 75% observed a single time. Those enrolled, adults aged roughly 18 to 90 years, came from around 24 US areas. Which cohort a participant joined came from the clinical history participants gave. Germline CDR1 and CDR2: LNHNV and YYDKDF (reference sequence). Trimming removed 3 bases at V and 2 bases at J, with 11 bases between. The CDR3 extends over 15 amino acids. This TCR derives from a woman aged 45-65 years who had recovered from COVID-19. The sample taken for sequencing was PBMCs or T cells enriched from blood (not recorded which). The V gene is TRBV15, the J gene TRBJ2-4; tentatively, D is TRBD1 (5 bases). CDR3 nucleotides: TGTGCCACCAGCAGGTCTCAGGGATCCAAAAACATTCAGTACTTC. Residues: CATSRSQGSKNIQYF.